A selection of T cell receptor beta chains follows, all from one sample in a study of cytotoxic CD8 clonotypes in ibrutinib-treated CLL. Only in-frame clones appear in the TCRdb table, and some are missing; sequencing was by immunoSEQ multiplex PCR. The sample lists tens of thousands of clones, 49% occurring once. The material was PBMCs, obtained before ibrutinib treatment. The source of these receptors is a human donor with chronic lymphocytic leukemia. CDR3s include the opening cysteine and the closing phenylalanine or tryptophan. D genes are given only for firm matches. Rows may omit the clone size; those that give it use once, few, many or a size class.

d_gene | j_gene | abundance | v_gene | CDR3nt | CDR3aa
NA | TRBJ2-1 | NA | TRBV28 | TGTGCCAGCAGTTTACAGGGGCTTCCGAATGAGCAGTTCTTC | CASSLQGLPNEQFF
NA | TRBJ2-2 | once | TRBV4-1 | TGCGCCAGCAGCCAACGCGGCCTCAGGGAGCTGTTTTTT | CASSQRGLRELFF
TRBD1 | TRBJ1-5 | few | TRBV5-1 | TGCGCCAGCAGTTTCGAGACAGGGTCCAATCAGCCCCAGCATTTT | CASSFETGSNQPQHF
TRBD2 | TRBJ2-1 | once | TRBV9 | TGTGCCAGCAGCCCCCAAAGAGGGGAGGGGAATGAGCAGTTCTTC | CASSPQRGEGNEQFF
NA | TRBJ1-5 | few | TRBV7-8 | TGTGCCAGCAGCTCGACAGGACTAGGTCAGCCCCAGCATTTT | CASSSTGLGQPQHF
NA | TRBJ1-5 | few | TRBV19 | TGTGCCAGTAGTACCCAGGATGGGGGCAATCAGCCCCAGCATTTT | CASSTQDGGNQPQHF
NA | TRBJ2-5 | few | TRBV13 | TGTGCCAGCAGCTTAGAGTTGGCCCAAGAGACCCAGTACTTC | CASSLELAQETQYF
NA | TRBJ1-6 | NA | TRBV21-1 | TGTGCCAGCAGCACCTACAGGGTAGACACCTATAATTCACCCCTCCACTTT | CASSTYRVDTYNSPLHF
NA | TRBJ2-3 | NA | TRBV6-5 | TGTGCCAGCAACCTCGCAGATACGCAGTATTTT | CASNLADTQYF
NA | TRBJ2-7 | NA | TRBV28 | TGTGCCAGCAGGTACAGGTACGAGCAGTACTTC | CASRYRYEQYF
NA | TRBJ1-1 | large | TRBV11-1 | TGTGCCAGCAGCCTCTGGGGGAACACTGAAGCTTTCTTT | CASSLWGNTEAFF
NA | TRBJ2-3 | NA | TRBV11-2 | TGTGCCAGCAGCTTAGATCGTACGCAGTATTTT | CASSLDRTQYF
TRBD1 | TRBJ1-1 | NA | TRBV6-5 | TGTGCCAGCAGTTCCCCCGGACAGGGTCCCACTGAAGCTTTCTTT | CASSSPGQGPTEAFF
NA | TRBJ1-2 | NA | TRBV19 | TGTGCCAGTAGTGTGAGAGGTAATTATGGCTACACCTTC | CASSVRGNYGYTF
NA | TRBJ1-4 | NA | TRBV5-1 | TGCGCCAGCAGGGGTACAACTAATGAAAAACTGTTTTTT | CASRGTTNEKLFF
TRBD1 | TRBJ2-2 | NA | TRBV4-1 | TGCGCCAGCAGCCCCGCAGACAGGGGGTTTACCGGGGAGCTGTTTTTT | CASSPADRGFTGELFF
NA | TRBJ1-4 | NA | TRBV13 | TGTGCCAGCAGCTTAGCCGCGATAAATGAAAAACTGTTTTTT | CASSLAAINEKLFF
NA | TRBJ2-3 | few | TRBV2 | TGTGCCAGCATGGGGCAGGAGGGCGTAGATACGCAGTATTTT | CASMGQEGVDTQYF
NA | TRBJ1-1 | NA | TRBV30 | TGTGCCTGGAGTTTTTTTAAAGGCCTCACTGAAGCTTTCTTT | CAWSFFKGLTEAFF
NA | TRBJ2-3 | NA | TRBV7-3 | TGTGCCAGCTCCTTAATACACACAGATACGCAGTATTTT | CASSLIHTDTQYF
NA | TRBJ2-1 | few | TRBV27 | TGTGCCAGCAAGGGTTTTAGTGAGCAGTTCTTC | CASKGFSEQFF
TRBD1 | TRBJ1-2 | few | TRBV4-2 | TGTGCCAGCAGCCAAGGGGAGGGGGCGCGCGTCTATGGCTACACCTTC | CASSQGEGARVYGYTF
NA | TRBJ2-5 | few | TRBV5-8 | TGTGCCAGCAGCTTGGGGGGGGACTTCCAAGAGACCCAGTACTTC | CASSLGGDFQETQYF
TRBD1 | TRBJ1-4 | few | TRBV6-1 | TGTGCCAGCACCAACCGGGACAGGGGTGAAAAACTGTTTTTT | CASTNRDRGEKLFF
TRBD1 | TRBJ1-1 | NA | TRBV7-8 | TGTGCCAGCAGCCCCGCAGGGGGGCGGGGCGCGTTTAAGTCTGAAGCTTTCTTT | CASSPAGGRGAFKSEAFF
NA | TRBJ2-2 | few | TRBV7-3 | TGTGCCAGCAGAACCCCGGACACCGGGGAGCTGTTTTTT | CASRTPDTGELFF
NA | TRBJ1-1 | NA | TRBV11-2 | TGTGCCAGCAGCTTTAACCGGAACACTGAAGCTTTCTTT | CASSFNRNTEAFF
TRBD2 | TRBJ2-2 | once | TRBV10-3 | TGTGCCATCAGTGAACTAGCGGGGGTTACCGGGGAGCTGTTTTTT | CAISELAGVTGELFF
TRBD1 | TRBJ2-7 | NA | TRBV11-3 | TGTGCCAGCAGCTTAGGACAGGGTCGTGAGCAGTACTTC | CASSLGQGREQYF
TRBD1 | TRBJ1-6 | NA | TRBV27 | TGTGCCAGCAGTTTAGGAGGGGACAGGGACGTGGGCTCCTATAATTCACCCCTCCACTTT | CASSLGGDRDVGSYNSPLHF
NA | TRBJ2-3 | NA | TRBV5-1 | TGCGCCAGCAGTGAGACGGGATCTAGCACAGATACGCAGTATTTT | CASSETGSSTDTQYF
NA | TRBJ2-1 | NA | TRBV10-2 | TGCGCCAGCAGTGAGCCTGGACAGCGTTACAATGAGCAGTTCTTC | CASSEPGQRYNEQFF
TRBD1 | TRBJ2-2 | NA | TRBV28 | TGTGCCAGCAGTTTTGGGACAGGGACCACCGGGGAGCTGTTTTTT | CASSFGTGTTGELFF
TRBD1 | TRBJ1-5 | NA | TRBV7-8 | TGTGCCAGCAGCTTAGGGACAGGGCTAGGTCAGCCCCAGCATTTT | CASSLGTGLGQPQHF
NA | TRBJ2-7 | NA | TRBV19 | TGTGCCAGCAGCCGGGACGTCTCCTACGAGCAGTACTTC | CASSRDVSYEQYF
NA | TRBJ2-3 | few | TRBV7-3 | TGTGCCAGCAGCTTAATGCCCCCCGGGGCCACAGATACGCAGTATTTT | CASSLMPPGATDTQYF
NA | TRBJ1-2 | NA | TRBV7-9 | TGTGCCAGCAGCTTTCACTTGGGAGGGGCTACCAAGGGCTACACCTTC | CASSFHLGGATKGYTF
NA | TRBJ2-7 | NA | TRBV6-9 | TGTGCCAGCAGTTACCAGGACTCAGCTTCCTACGAGCAGTACTTC | CASSYQDSASYEQYF
NA | TRBJ1-1 | few | TRBV6-1 | TGTGCCAGCAACCGAATGGGGGATAATGAAGCTTTCTTT | CASNRMGDNEAFF
NA | TRBJ1-4 | few | TRBV9 | TGTGCCAGCAGCGTTAGCACGGGTGTAGGGCCTAATGAAAAACTGTTTTTT | CASSVSTGVGPNEKLFF
NA | TRBJ1-4 | few | TRBV19 | TGTGCCACCTCGACGGGCACCCCGGGGGAAAAACTGTTTTTT | CATSTGTPGEKLFF
TRBD1 | TRBJ1-2 | few | TRBV2 | TGTGCCAGCAGTGCCGGGACAGGGGGCTATGGCTACACCTTC | CASSAGTGGYGYTF
NA | TRBJ2-3 | few | TRBV2 | TGTGCCAGCAGTGAGTCTCCCGCTCCCACAGATACGCAGTATTTT | CASSESPAPTDTQYF
TRBD1 | TRBJ2-5 | NA | TRBV9 | TGTGCCAGCAGCCTCTCCTTGGACAGGGAAGAGACCCAGTACTTC | CASSLSLDREETQYF
NA | TRBJ1-5 | NA | TRBV2 | TGTGCCAGCAGTGTTGGAGAGGGCAGCAATCAGCCCCAGCATTTT | CASSVGEGSNQPQHF
NA | TRBJ1-6 | NA | TRBV6-5 | TGTGCCAGCAGTTATGACAGCTTTTATAATTCACCCCTCCACTTT | CASSYDSFYNSPLHF
TRBD1 | TRBJ2-6 | NA | TRBV28 | TGTGCCAGCAGTTGGGACAGGGGGTACTCTGGGGCCAACGTCCTGACTTTC | CASSWDRGYSGANVLTF